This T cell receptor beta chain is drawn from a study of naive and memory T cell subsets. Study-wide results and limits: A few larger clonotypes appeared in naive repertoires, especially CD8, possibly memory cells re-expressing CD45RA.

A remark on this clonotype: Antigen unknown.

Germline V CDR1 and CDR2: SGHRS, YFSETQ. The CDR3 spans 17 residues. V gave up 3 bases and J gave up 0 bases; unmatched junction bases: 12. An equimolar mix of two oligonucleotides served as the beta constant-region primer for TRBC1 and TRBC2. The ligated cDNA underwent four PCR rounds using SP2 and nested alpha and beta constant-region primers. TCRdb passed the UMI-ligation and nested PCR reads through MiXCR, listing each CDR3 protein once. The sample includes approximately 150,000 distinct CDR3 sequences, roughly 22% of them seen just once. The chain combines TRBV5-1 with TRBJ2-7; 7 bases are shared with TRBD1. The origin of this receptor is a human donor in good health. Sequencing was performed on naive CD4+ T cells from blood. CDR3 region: CASSSRWGQLSSYEQYF. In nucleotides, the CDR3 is TGCGCCAGCAGCTCCCGGTGGGGACAGCTGAGCTCCTACGAGCAGTACTTC.